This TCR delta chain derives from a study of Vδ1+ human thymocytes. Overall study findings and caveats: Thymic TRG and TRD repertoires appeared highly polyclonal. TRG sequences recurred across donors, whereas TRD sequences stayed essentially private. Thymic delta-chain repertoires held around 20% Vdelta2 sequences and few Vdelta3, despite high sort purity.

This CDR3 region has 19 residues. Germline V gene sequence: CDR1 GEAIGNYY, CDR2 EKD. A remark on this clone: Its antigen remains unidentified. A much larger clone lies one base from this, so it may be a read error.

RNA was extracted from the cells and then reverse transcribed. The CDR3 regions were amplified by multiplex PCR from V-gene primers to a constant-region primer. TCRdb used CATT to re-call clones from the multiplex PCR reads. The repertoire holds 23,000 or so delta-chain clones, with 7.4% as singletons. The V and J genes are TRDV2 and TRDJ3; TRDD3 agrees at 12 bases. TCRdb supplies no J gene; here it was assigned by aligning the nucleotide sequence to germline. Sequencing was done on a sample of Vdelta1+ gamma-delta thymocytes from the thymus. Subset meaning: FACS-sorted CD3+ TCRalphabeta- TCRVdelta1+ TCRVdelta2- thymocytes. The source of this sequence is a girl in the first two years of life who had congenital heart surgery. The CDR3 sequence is CACDSWGIRHSWDARQMFF. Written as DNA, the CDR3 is TGTGCCTGTGACAGCTGGGGGATACGGCACTCCTGGGACGCCCGACAGATGTTTTTC.